The sample holds a few counts of the clone carrying this TCR beta chain. Antigen specificity is unknown. Template material for TCR beta VDJ and CDR3 profiling consisted of genomic DNA. In TCRdb, the reads were re-called with MiXCR into one record per CDR3 protein. Of some 120,000 distinct CDR3 sequences listed, roughly 50% were seen once; the top ten hold 2% to 3%. These data originate in a study of CD8+CD57+ T cells in acquired aplastic anemia. For the study at large: On average, sorted CD4+ and CD8+ cells gave roughly 3 ug of DNA. General study results and limits: Twenty-nine CD8+ CDR3 sequences were shared between patients and controls.

CDR3 length: 16 amino acids. Trimming removed 0 bases from V and 1 base from J, with 10 bases in between. The V gene's germline CDR1 is KGHSH and CDR2 LQKENI. Sequenced sample: sorted CD4+, CD8+, or CD8+CD57+ T cells (not recorded which) from PBMCs. The gene calls are TRBV18 and TRBJ1-5; TRBD1 is a possible D gene (5 bases). The receptor was derived from a human donor in good health, serving as a control. CDR3 loop: CASSPPPGGSNQPQHF. In DNA, the CDR3 is TGTGCCAGCTCACCACCTCCCGGGGGAAGCAATCAGCCCCAGCATTTT.